The 15 T cell receptor beta chains in this list originate from one sample, sequenced in a study of shared clonotypes between healthy human individuals. The repertoire was sequenced with immunoSEQ multiplex PCR; TCRdb's copy has only in-frame clones and lacks some. Among 2.5 million or so clones listed, more than 90% were seen once. The material sequenced was naive CD4+ T cells sorted from blood. Subset denoted: CD45RA+ positively selected. Receptors originate from a man between 18 and 29 years old in good health.

V is TRBV7-2 and J is TRBJ2-3; a weak D match, TRBD1 (6 bases). CDR3 length: 13 residues. Trimming took off 5 bases at V and 8 bases at J, with 14 bases between the two ends. Germline V lookup: CDR1 SGHTA, CDR2 FQGNSA. As DNA, the CDR3 is TGTGCCAGCAGCACCGGACAGTCGGGTACGCAGTATTTT. Amino acid sequence: CASSTGQSGTQYF. Full variable domain (missing parts from reference TRBV7-2 and TRBJ2-3): GAGVSQSPSNKVTEKGKDVELRCDPISGHTALYWYRQSLGQGLEFLIYFQGNSAPDKSGLPSDRFSAERTGGSVSTLTIQRTQQEDSAVYLCASSTGQSGTQYFGPGTRLTVL.

The chain employs TRBV19 and TRBJ1-1; possible D gene TRBD1, 6 bases. Germline V gives CDR1 LNHDA, CDR2 SQIVND (reference sequence). The CDR3 extends over 12 amino acids. Deletions cut 3 bases from V and 5 bases from J, with 7 bases between. CDR3 DNA: TGTGCCAGTAGTATGCAGGGGACTGAAGCTTTCTTT. Its protein product is CASSMQGTEAFF.

Worth noting for this clone: Other DNA sequences in this sample translate to the same CDR3. The CDR3 here is CASSYGGNTGELFF. Here the CDR3 DNA reads TGCGCCAGCAGCTACGGGGGGAACACCGGGGAGCTGTTTTTT. V usage is TRBV5-1 and J usage is TRBJ2-2; D is possibly TRBD2 (6 bases). V lost 3 bases, J lost 1 base, and 7 bases lay in between. The germline V gene has CDR1 SGHRS and CDR2 YFSETQ. This CDR3 has 14 amino acids.

The chain recombines TRBV5-1 with TRBJ2-3, with 7 positions matching TRBD2. V dropped 1 base and J dropped 0; count of bases not matched to a gene: 5. The CDR3 contains 16 residues. The germline V gene has CDR1 SGHRS and CDR2 YFSETQ. The CDR3 reads CASSLTSSGSTDTQYF. Here the CDR3 DNA reads TGCGCCAGCAGCTTGACTTCTAGCGGAAGCACAGATACGCAGTATTTT.

CDR3 sequence (DNA): TGTGCCAGCAGTGCCTTCCGGGCCTCCACAGATACGCAGTATTTT. Residues: CASSAFRASTDTQYF. The V and J genes are TRBV6-1 and TRBJ2-3; D not resolved. Trimming pared 4 bases from V and 2 bases from J, leaving 13 bases between. CDR3 length: 15 amino acids. Germline V gene data show CDR1 as MNHNS and CDR2 as SASEGT.

The chain couples TRBV11-3 to TRBJ2-1; D call uncertain. CDR1 SGHNT and CDR2 YENEEA come from the germline V gene. Trimming took 0 bases from V and 7 from J, leaving 13 bases between them. The CDR3 totals 15 residues. CDR3: CASSLDHGSRNEQFF. For the CDR3, the DNA is TGTGCCAGCAGCTTAGATCACGGCTCCAGGAATGAGCAGTTCTTC.

The chain recombines TRBV10-3 with TRBJ2-2, with TRBD2 identical over 9 bases. The CDR3 sequence is 16 residues long. The ends lost 7 bases at V and 1 base at J; junction bases unmatched: 7. Per the germline V gene, CDR1 is ENHRY and CDR2 is SYGVKD. Here the CDR3 DNA reads TGTGCCATCAACAGAAGCGGGGGGAAGAACACCGGGGAGCTGTTTTTT. Its protein product is CAINRSGGKNTGELFF.

This clone was seen just once. The chain uses TRBV19 and TRBJ2-5, with 11 bases identical to TRBD1. CDR3 length: 16 residues. V was pared by 3 bases and J by 5 bases, with 8 bases of the junction left unmatched. Germline CDR1 and CDR2: LNHDA and SQIVND (reference sequence). CDR3 sequence: CASSIRPGTGGETQYF. Written as DNA, the CDR3 is TGTGCCAGTAGTATTAGGCCTGGGACAGGGGGGGAGACCCAGTACTTC. Full variable domain (outside the CDR3, taken from reference TRBV19 and TRBJ2-5): DGGITQSPKYLFRKEGQNVTLSCEQNLNHDAMYWYRQDPGQGLRLIYYSQIVNDFQKGDIAEGYSVSREKKESFPLTVTSAQKNPTAFYLCASSIRPGTGGETQYFGPGTRLLVL.

This rearrangement joins TRBV6-5 to TRBJ2-1, with no clear D. The CDR3 runs 11 residues. The V and J ends lost 2 bases and 10 bases respectively, with 6 bases between them. Germline CDR1 is MNHEY and CDR2 is SVGAGI. In DNA, the CDR3 is TGTGCCAGCAGTTACCCGCAGGAGCAGTTCTTC. This codes for CASSYPQEQFF.

The gene calls are TRBV5-1 and TRBJ1-1, with 11 bases that match TRBD1. CDR1 and CDR2 from the germline V gene are SGHRS and YFSETQ. Trimming cost V 3 bases and J 5 bases; bases outside gene matches: 6. The CDR3 spans 15 residues. CDR3 residues: CASSYSGQGVTEAFF. In DNA, the CDR3 is TGCGCCAGCAGCTACTCGGGACAGGGGGTTACTGAAGCTTTCTTT.

The rearrangement joins TRBV12-5 to TRBJ1-6, with 7 bases aligning to TRBD1. This CDR3 is 15 amino acids long. Germline V gene sequence: CDR1 LGHNT, CDR2 FRNRAP. Trimming at V came to 5 bases and at J to 2 bases, leaving 3 bases not matched to a gene. The CDR3 DNA sequence: TGTGCTAGTGGTCTGACAGGGCCCTATAATTCACCCCTCCACTTT. Protein product: CASGLTGPYNSPLHF.

This clone was detected once. The chain recombines TRBV5-1 with TRBJ1-6; D is possibly TRBD1 (6 bases). The germline V gene has CDR1 SGHRS and CDR2 YFSETQ. CDR3 length equals 16 residues. V was clipped by 4 bases and J by 4 bases, with 15 bases between them. The CDR3 DNA is TGCGCCAGCAGCATGGGGGACACCTCATATAATTCACCCCTCCACTTT. Protein: CASSMGDTSYNSPLHF. Together with reference TRBV5-1 and TRBJ1-6, the CDR3 gives the full variable domain: KAGVTQTPRYLIKTRGQQVTLSCSPISGHRSVSWYQQTPGQGLQFLFEYFSETQRNKGNFPGRFSGRQFSNSRSEMNVSTLELGDSALYLCASSMGDTSYNSPLHFGNGTRLTVT.

The chain carries TRBV30 and TRBJ2-2; 7 positions match TRBD1. With 2 bases clipped from V and 7 bases from J, the junction kept 4 bases outside the gene matches. The CDR3 is 13 residues long. Germline V lookup: CDR1 GTSNPN, CDR2 SVGIG (reference sequence). The CDR3 bases are TGTGCCTGGAGTATCACAGGGGACGGGGAGCTGTTTTTT. As protein: CAWSITGDGELFF.

The chain is built from TRBV29-1 and TRBJ2-1, with 11 bases aligning to TRBD1. The CDR3 spans 14 residues. V trimming: 4 bases; J trimming: 8 bases; junction bases outside the gene matches: 7. CDR1 is SQVTM and CDR2 is ANQGSEA in the germline V gene. CDR3 sequence reads: CSVAGTGGIDEQFF. The CDR3 DNA reads TGCAGCGTTGCCGGGACAGGGGGAATCGATGAGCAGTTCTTC.

CDR3 in amino acids: CASSQGALGNEQFF. The CDR3 nucleotides are TGTGCCAGCAGCCAGGGTGCTTTAGGGAATGAGCAGTTCTTC. The rearrangement links TRBV2 to TRBJ2-1; the D gene is possibly TRBD1 (5 bases). In germline, CDR1 is SNHLY, CDR2 FYNNEI. CDR3 length: 14 residues. The V and J ends lost 6 bases and 7 bases respectively, with 16 bases between them.